This T cell receptor beta chain came from a study of Tregs in tolerant kidney transplant recipients. Whole-study findings and limits: This study did not directly address biological reproducibility. Activated donor B cell expansion appeared to reveal the most relevant donor-specific TCRbeta repertoire. Findings come from small patient numbers and require larger validation.

This clone was observed once. What it recognizes is unknown. The method was immunoSEQ multiplex PCR; TCRdb's version includes in-frame clones alone and lacks a portion of them. The sample consists of some 68,000 clones, about four fifths of them appearing once. The material sequenced was CD4+ T cells from blood. The clonotype originates from a human donor in good health.

Written as DNA, the CDR3 is TGCGCCAGCAGTTCGTTCGTAGCGGACGCGGACGAGCAGTACTTC. Translation gives CASSSFVADADEQYF. The chain links TRBV5-1 to TRBJ2-7, with D possibly matching TRBD2 (6 bases). V lost 5 bases to trimming and J lost 5 bases, with 20 bases between them. Germline V gene data show CDR1 as SGHRS and CDR2 as YFSETQ. CDR3 length: 15 residues. Supplemented by reference TRBV5-1 and TRBJ2-7, the full variable domain reads KAGVTQTPRYLIKTRGQQVTLSCSPISGHRSVSWYQQTPGQGLQFLFEYFSETQRNKGNFPGRFSGRQFSNSRSEMNVSTLELGDSALYLCASSSFVADADEQYFGPGTRLTVT.